Detailed here is one TCR beta chain. The antigen remains undetermined. The data were taken from a study of T-cell memory formation after mild COVID-19. The CDR3 runs to 14 residues. V lost 5 bases to trimming and J lost 8 bases, with 16 bases between them. The germline V gene has CDR1 SGHVS and CDR2 FNYEAQ. Study-level points and caveats: Researchers found some responding clones in pre-infection memory, a sign that cross-reactive memory joined.

After 5'RACE with constant-segment primers, TCR alpha and TCR beta cDNA libraries carrying sample barcodes and UMIs were obtained. TCRdb re-analysed the 5' RACE reads in MiXCR, keeping a single row per CDR3 protein. The table lists around 82,000 distinct CDR3 sequences, more than 10% of them singletons. The receptor was derived from a man between 18 and 35 years old who had mild COVID-19 (a few samples of this study predate the infection). Cell type and time point are not known. V gene TRBV7-6 combines with J gene TRBJ2-1; possibly TRBD1 or TRBD2 for D (5 bases each). Sample: PBMCs or a T cell subset sorted from them (not recorded which). The CDR3 sequence is CASSRGAGFYEQFF. Here the CDR3 DNA reads TGTGCCAGCAGCAGAGGGGCCGGGTTCTATGAGCAGTTCTTC.